The 29 T cell receptor beta chains reported below all come from one sample, sequenced in a study of cytomegalovirus exposure and HLA in healthy donors. The PCR was carried out with 60 Vbeta primers and 13 Jbeta primers. Sequenced by immunoSEQ multiplex PCR; TCRdb stores in-frame clones only, minus some. The repertoire holds about 140,000 clones, 55% to 75% seen once, with approximately 4.2% in the top ten. The sequenced sample was PBMCs. These receptor sequences come from a man in his fifties in good health and CMV-seropositive.

The table lists this clone with a few counts. The J gene is TRBJ1-1, the V gene TRBV7-6, with 8 nucleotides matching TRBD1. CDR1 and CDR2 from the germline V gene are SGHVS and FNYEAQ. V shed 5 bases, J shed 0 bases, and the junction held 8 bases outside the gene matches. The CDR3 sequence is 16 residues long. CDR3 region: CASSPRQGSMNTEAFF. Written as DNA, the CDR3 is TGTGCCAGCAGCCCTCGACAGGGGAGTATGAACACTGAAGCTTTCTTT.

The rearrangement links TRBV19 to TRBJ1-5; 9 bases are a match to TRBD1. The CDR3 is 16 amino acids. Germline V CDR1 and CDR2: LNHDA, SQIVND (reference sequence). J lost 2 bases, V lost 5 bases, and 7 bases had no gene match. The CDR3 protein is CASSFETGGGNQPQHF. The CDR3 DNA sequence: TGTGCCAGTAGTTTTGAGACAGGGGGAGGCAATCAGCCCCAGCATTTT.

V gene TRBV6-1 combines with J gene TRBJ2-7; 8 bases fit TRBD1. The V gene's germline CDR1 is MNHNS and CDR2 SASEGT. The V gene end was trimmed by 6 bases and the J gene end by 3 bases; junction bases not matched to a gene: 4. The CDR3 is made up of 13 amino acids. CDR3 sequence reads: CASSRDRHYEQYF. The CDR3 coding sequence is TGTGCCAGCAGCCGGGACAGGCACTACGAGCAGTACTTC.

A few counts support this clone. The chain couples TRBV7-6 to TRBJ2-3; a weak D match, TRBD1 (6 bases). Germline V gene lookup returns CDR1 SGHVS and CDR2 FNYEAQ. The CDR3 has 12 amino acids. Trimming left V 1 base short and J 9 bases short, with 8 bases between. For the CDR3, the DNA is TGTGCCAGCAGCTTAGTGGGGGCGACGCAGTATTTT. This sequence encodes CASSLVGATQYF. Full variable domain (outside the CDR3, taken from reference TRBV7-6 and TRBJ2-3): GAGVSQSPRYKVTKRGQDVALRCDPISGHVSLYWYRQALGQGPEFLTYFNYEAQQDKSGLPNDRFSAERPEGSISTLTIQRTEQRDSAMYRCASSLVGATQYFGPGTRLTVL.

The rearrangement joins TRBV5-1 to TRBJ1-4, with D hard to call. The CDR3 sequence is 14 residues long. V gave up 0 bases and J gave up 7 bases, with 10 bases separating them. Germline CDR1 reads SGHRS; CDR2 reads YFSETQ. CDR3 sequence (DNA): TGCGCCAGCAGCTTGGGGCCCCCAGGTGAAAAACTGTTTTTT. Translated: CASSLGPPGEKLFF.

The V call is TRBV7-9, the J call TRBJ1-2; D unresolved. CDR1 and CDR2 (germline): SEHNR, FQNEAQ (reference sequence). The CDR3 contains 14 residues. Trimming removed 3 bases from V and 2 bases from J, with 10 bases in between. The DNA of the CDR3 is TGTGCCAGCAGCTTCCTACCCCCAAACTATGGCTACACCTTC. This gives the protein CASSFLPPNYGYTF.

This clone was detected once. The chain employs TRBV7-8 and TRBJ1-3, with no clear D. V lost 2 bases to trimming and J lost 0 bases, with 14 bases between them. The V gene's germline CDR1 is SGHVS and CDR2 FQNEAQ. CDR3 length equals 17 residues. The CDR3 region is CASSLLAESPSGNTIYF. The DNA for the CDR3 is TGTGCCAGCAGCTTATTGGCGGAGTCACCCTCTGGAAACACCATATATTTT.

V usage is TRBV5-1 and J usage is TRBJ1-1, with 10 bases aligning to TRBD1. The CDR3 loop spans 15 amino acids. The germline CDR1 and CDR2 sequences are SGHRS and YFSETQ. The V gene end was trimmed by 4 bases and the J gene end by 4 bases; junction bases not matched to a gene: 7. Written as DNA, the CDR3 is TGCGCCAGCAGCATACACGGACAGGGGGGCACTGAAGCTTTCTTT. It is translated as CASSIHGQGGTEAFF.

This clone was detected only once. At one boundary the junction diverges from the germline segment, which might be a read error. The same CDR3 arises from other DNA sequences in this sample as well. The chain recombines TRBV5-1 with TRBJ1-1, with D uncertain. The CDR3 runs 11 residues. CDR1 is SGHRS and CDR2 is YFSETQ in the germline V gene. The CDR3: CASTFRTEAFF. The CDR3 nucleotides read TGCGCCAGCACCTTCCGGACTGAAGCCTTCTTT.

The chain is built from TRBV13 and TRBJ1-1; D is perhaps TRBD1 (6 bases). Trimming pared 6 bases from V and 10 bases from J, leaving 12 bases between. The CDR3 loop spans 11 amino acids. Germline values: CDR1 PRHDT, CDR2 FYEKMQ (reference sequence). The DNA for the CDR3 is TGTGCCAGCAGTTCCGGACAGAGAGCTTTCTTT. It encodes CASSSGQRAFF. Variable domain in full (rest from reference TRBV13 and TRBJ1-1): AAGVIQSPRHLIKEKRETATLKCYPIPRHDTVYWYQQGPGQDPQFLISFYEKMQSDKGSIPDRFSAQQFSDYHSELNMSSLELGDSALYFCASSSGQRAFFGQGTRLTVV.

The genes are TRBV6-1 and TRBJ1-2; 10 bases map to TRBD1. Losses at the gene ends were 5 bases for V and 4 bases for J; bases not matched to a gene: 7. The CDR3 has 15 amino acids. From germline, CDR1 is MNHNS and CDR2 SASEGT. The CDR3 loop reads CASSFEGQGSYGYTF. The CDR3 nucleotides are TGTGCCAGCAGTTTTGAGGGACAGGGGTCCTATGGCTACACCTTC.

This chain connects TRBV15 to TRBJ1-1; TRBD1 might be the D (6 bases). V was cut by 3 bases and J by 0 bases, with 8 bases left in between. CDR1 is LNHNV, CDR2 YYDKDF, per germline (reference sequence). The CDR3 contains 14 residues. The CDR3 DNA reads as TGTGCCACCAGCAGTGACAGGATGAACACTGAAGCTTTCTTT. Translating gives CATSSDRMNTEAFF.

The rearrangement links TRBV7-2 to TRBJ1-1; 7 bases match TRBD1. The length of the CDR3 is 14 residues. Germline trimming cut 6 bases from V and 1 base from J; bases unmatched to any gene: 5. Germline V gives CDR1 SGHTA, CDR2 FQGNSA. The chain's CDR3 is CASRHGTANTEAFF. In DNA, the CDR3 is TGTGCCAGCAGACACGGGACAGCGAACACTGAAGCTTTCTTT.

The genes are TRBV5-1 and TRBJ1-1; 7 bases agree with TRBD1. The CDR3 length is 15 residues. Germline V lookup: CDR1 SGHRS, CDR2 YFSETQ. The ends lost 4 bases at V and 1 base at J; junction bases unmatched: 7. The CDR3 region is CASSPRPGGNTEAFF. The CDR3 nucleotides read TGCGCCAGCAGCCCACGTCCAGGGGGGAACACTGAAGCTTTCTTT.

The V call is TRBV19, the J call TRBJ1-1; 10 bases are a match to TRBD1. The CDR3 spans 15 residues. The germline V gene has CDR1 LNHDA and CDR2 SQIVND (reference sequence). The trim removed 6 bases at V and 5 bases at J, leaving 9 bases unmatched. This CDR3 reads CASSVTGGRSTEAFF. Here the CDR3 DNA reads TGTGCCAGTAGCGTGACAGGGGGCAGGAGTACTGAAGCTTTCTTT.

The V gene is TRBV11-2, the J gene TRBJ2-5, with 11 bases aligning to TRBD1. The CDR3 is made up of 13 amino acids. CDR1 is SGHAT and CDR2 is FQNNGV in the germline V gene. V dropped 4 bases and J dropped 5; count of bases not matched to a gene: 0. The DNA of the CDR3 is TGTGCCAGCAGCTGGGACAGGGGGGAGACCCAGTACTTC. This codes for CASSWDRGETQYF.

Here the CDR3 reads CASSSMSYGYTF. CDR3 DNA sequence: TGTGCCAGCAGTTCTATGAGCTATGGCTACACCTTC. The rearrangement joins TRBV6-6 to TRBJ1-2; D not resolved. Trimming left V 4 bases short and J 4 bases short, with 7 bases between. The CDR3 covers 12 residues. The V gene's germline CDR1 is MNHNY and CDR2 SVGAGI (reference sequence).

This clone has just a few counts. The chain employs TRBV16 and TRBJ1-2; 10 bases align to TRBD1. This CDR3 has 13 amino acids. The V and J ends lost 4 bases and 8 bases, in that order; junction bases with no gene match: 4. CDR1 is KGHSY, CDR2 FQNENV, per germline. The CDR3 here is CASSPGQGEGYTF. The CDR3 DNA sequence: TGTGCCAGCAGCCCCGGACAGGGGGAAGGCTACACCTTC. The full variable domain, with the rest looked up from reference TRBV16 and TRBJ1-2, is GEEVAQTPKHLVRGEGQKAKLYCAPIKGHSYVFWYQQVLKNEFKFLISFQNENVFDETGMPKERFSAKCLPNSPCSLEIQATKLEDSAVYFCASSPGQGEGYTFGSGTRLTVV.

CDR3 nucleotides: TGCAGCGTTGTTAGCAGGACAGGCCACATCTACAATGAGCAGTTCTTC. It yields the protein CSVVSRTGHIYNEQFF. The gene calls are TRBV29-1 and TRBJ2-1; 7 bases align to TRBD1. Unmatched junction bases numbered 12, after V lost 4 bases and J lost 3 bases. Germline V CDR1 and CDR2: SQVTM, ANQGSEA. The CDR3 length is 16 residues.

The chain recombines TRBV29-1 with TRBJ1-4, with D possibly TRBD1 on 5 matching bases. The CDR3 is made up of 15 amino acids. V dropped 7 bases and J dropped 0 bases, with 15 bases sitting between them. Germline V gene sequence: CDR1 SQVTM, CDR2 ANQGSEA. In DNA, the CDR3 is TGCAGCGCCGTGACAGACGTAGCAACTAATGAAAAACTGTTTTTT. This codes for CSAVTDVATNEKLFF.

V is TRBV19 and J is TRBJ1-1; D ambiguous. The CDR3 is made up of 15 amino acids. The V end lost 7 bases, the J end lost 11 bases, and 26 bases lay between the germline ends. Germline V gene lookup returns CDR1 LNHDA and CDR2 SQIVND (reference sequence). The CDR3 reads CASIPGMGGEMRAFF. The CDR3 DNA follows: TGTGCCAGTATCCCCGGGATGGGAGGAGAAATGAGGGCTTTCTTT. Based on the CDR3 plus reference TRBV19 and TRBJ1-1, the full variable domain is DGGITQSPKYLFRKEGQNVTLSCEQNLNHDAMYWYRQDPGQGLRLIYYSQIVNDFQKGDIAEGYSVSREKKESFPLTVTSAQKNPTAFYLCASIPGMGGEMRAFFGQGTRLTVV.

This chain connects TRBV5-6 to TRBJ1-4; D is undetermined. Germline V gene sequence: CDR1 SGHDT, CDR2 YYEEEE. The CDR3 is 14 amino acids. Trimming removed 2 bases at V and 8 bases at J, with 13 bases between. This CDR3 reads CASSLTGVDEKLFF. The CDR3 DNA reads TGTGCCAGCAGCTTAACGGGAGTAGACGAAAAACTGTTTTTT.

This clone was seen a handful of times. The rearrangement joins TRBV5-4 to TRBJ2-3; TRBD2 matches 11 bases. In germline, CDR1 is SGHNT, CDR2 YYREEE (reference sequence). The V segment lost 7 bases and the J segment 6 bases; nucleotides outside the gene matches: 7. CDR3 length: 14 amino acids. Written as DNA, the CDR3 is TGTGCCAGCCAACTAGCGGGAGCAGGGGATACGCAGTATTTT. Its translation is CASQLAGAGDTQYF.

V is TRBV2 and J is TRBJ2-1, with D possibly being TRBD2 (6 bases). The CDR3 covers 14 residues. Germline CDR1 reads SNHLY; CDR2 reads FYNNEI. V was shortened by 6 bases and J by 6 bases, with 15 bases between the two germline ends. The CDR3 spells CASRDYNSVNEQFF. CDR3 DNA: TGTGCCAGCAGGGACTACAATAGCGTCAATGAGCAGTTCTTC.

The chain carries TRBV7-9 and TRBJ1-5; TRBD1 matches at 9 bases. Germline assignment: CDR1 SEHNR and CDR2 FQNEAQ (reference sequence). CDR3 length: 15 amino acids. Germline trimming cut 4 bases from V and 4 bases from J; bases unmatched to any gene: 5. CDR3 DNA: TGTGCCAGCAGCTCGGGACAGGGTAGGAATCAGCCCCAGCATTTT. It is translated as CASSSGQGRNQPQHF.

The rearrangement links TRBV7-9 to TRBJ1-2; D ambiguous. CDR1 and CDR2 from the germline V gene are SEHNR and FQNEAQ (reference sequence). The CDR3 is 16 residues long. With 1 base removed from V and 7 bases from J, the gap between germline ends came to 19 bases. Written as DNA, the CDR3 is TGTGCCAGCAGCTTAGGTGGTCCGATCCGGGAAGCTGGCTACACCTTC. The encoded protein is CASSLGGPIREAGYTF.

This clone occurred a few times. The chain is built from TRBV6-6 and TRBJ2-1; 9 bases map to TRBD2. V lost 7 bases to trimming and J lost 10 bases; unmatched junction nucleotides: 11. The CDR3 runs 14 residues. The V gene's germline CDR1 is MNHNY and CDR2 SVGAGI (reference sequence). CDR3 loop: CASIEGGRAREQFF. In nucleotides, the CDR3 is TGTGCCAGCATCGAAGGCGGGAGGGCCCGGGAGCAGTTCTTC.

The CDR3 nucleotides are TGTGCCAGTAGTATGCCGGGACTTAACACCGGGGAGCTGTTTTTT. Amino acid sequence: CASSMPGLNTGELFF. The chain recombines TRBV19 with TRBJ2-2; perhaps TRBD2 as D (6 bases). The CDR3 length is 15 residues. The V and J ends lost 3 bases and 2 bases respectively, with 10 bases between them. Germline CDR1 is LNHDA and CDR2 is SQIVND (reference sequence).

The chain carries TRBV11-2 and TRBJ2-3; 9 bases are a match to TRBD1. The V segment lost 4 bases and the J segment 4 bases; nucleotides outside the gene matches: 0. Germline CDR1 SGHAT, CDR2 FQNNGV. The CDR3 consists of 13 residues. CDR3 DNA: TGTGCCAGCAGCTGGGACAGGGCAGATACGCAGTATTTT. This encodes CASSWDRADTQYF.